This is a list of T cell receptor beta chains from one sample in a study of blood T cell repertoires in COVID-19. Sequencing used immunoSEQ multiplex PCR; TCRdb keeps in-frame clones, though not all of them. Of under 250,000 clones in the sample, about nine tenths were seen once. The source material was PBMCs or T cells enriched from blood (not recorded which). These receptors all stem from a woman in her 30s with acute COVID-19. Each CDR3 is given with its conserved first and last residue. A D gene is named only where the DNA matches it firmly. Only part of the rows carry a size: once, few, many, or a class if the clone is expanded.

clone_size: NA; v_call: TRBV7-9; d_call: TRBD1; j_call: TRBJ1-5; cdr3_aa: CASSFTGGVGNQPQHF; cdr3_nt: TGTGCCAGCAGCTTCACAGGGGGCGTGGGCAATCAGCCCCAGCATTTT
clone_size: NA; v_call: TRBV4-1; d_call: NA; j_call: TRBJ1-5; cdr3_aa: CASSLGLAQPQHF; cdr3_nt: TGCGCCAGCAGCCTTGGACTGGCTCAGCCCCAGCATTTT
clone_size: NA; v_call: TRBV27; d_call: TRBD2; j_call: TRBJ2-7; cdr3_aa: CASGAGGTLGEQYF; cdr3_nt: TGTGCCAGCGGGGCGGGGGGAACCCTGGGCGAGCAGTACTTC
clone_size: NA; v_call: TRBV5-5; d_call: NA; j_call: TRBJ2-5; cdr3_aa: CASREAETQYF; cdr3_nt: TGTGCCAGCAGGGAGGCGGAGACCCAGTACTTC
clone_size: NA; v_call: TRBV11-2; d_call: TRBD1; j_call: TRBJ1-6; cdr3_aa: CASRKPRQGKSSPLHF; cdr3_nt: TGTGCCAGCAGAAAACCCCGACAGGGAAAGAGTTCACCCCTCCACTTT
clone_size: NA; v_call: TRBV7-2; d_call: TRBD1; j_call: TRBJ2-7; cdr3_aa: CASSPRDSLYEQYF; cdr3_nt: TGTGCCAGCAGCCCCCGGGACAGCCTCTACGAGCAGTACTTC
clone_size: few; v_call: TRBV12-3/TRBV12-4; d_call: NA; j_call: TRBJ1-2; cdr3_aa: CASSRGHDYGYTF; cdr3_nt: TGTGCCAGCAGCCGGGGACACGACTATGGCTACACCTTC
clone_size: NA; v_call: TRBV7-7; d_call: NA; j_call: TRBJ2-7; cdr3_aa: CASSLREGVPYEQYF; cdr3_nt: TGTGCTAGCAGCTTAAGGGAGGGGGTACCCTACGAGCAGTACTTC
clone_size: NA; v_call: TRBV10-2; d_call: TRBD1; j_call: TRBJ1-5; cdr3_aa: CASGGTGSPAQPQHF; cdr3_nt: TGCGCCAGCGGTGGGACAGGGAGCCCCGCACAGCCCCAGCATTTT
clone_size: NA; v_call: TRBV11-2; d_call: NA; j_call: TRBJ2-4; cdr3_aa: CASSPGPGAENIQYF; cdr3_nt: TGTGCCAGCAGCCCGGGGCCAGGGGCCGAAAACATTCAGTACTTC
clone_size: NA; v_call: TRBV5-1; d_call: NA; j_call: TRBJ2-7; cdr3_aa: CASSSPGAIEQYF; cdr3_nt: TGCGCCAGCAGCTCCCCTGGGGCCATAGAGCAGTACTTC
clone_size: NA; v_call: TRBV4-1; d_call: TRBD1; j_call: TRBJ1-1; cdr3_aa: CASKDRGRPLGTEAFF; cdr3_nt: TGCGCCAGCAAAGACAGGGGGCGCCCCTTAGGCACTGAAGCTTTCTTT
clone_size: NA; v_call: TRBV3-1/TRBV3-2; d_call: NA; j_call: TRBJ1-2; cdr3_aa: CASSQGRGSYGYTF; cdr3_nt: TGTGCCAGCAGCCAGGGAAGGGGGAGTTATGGCTACACCTTC
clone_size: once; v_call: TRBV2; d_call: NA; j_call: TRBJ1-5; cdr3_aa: CASSDVIPEEPQHF; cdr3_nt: TGTGCCAGCAGTGATGTTATCCCCGAGGAGCCCCAGCATTTT
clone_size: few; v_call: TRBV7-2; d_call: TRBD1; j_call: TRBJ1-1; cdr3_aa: CASSWGQGPAFF; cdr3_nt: TGTGCCAGCAGCTGGGGACAGGGACCAGCTTTCTTT
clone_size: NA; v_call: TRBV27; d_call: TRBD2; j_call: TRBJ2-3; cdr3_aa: CASIPRGLAGGWDTQYF; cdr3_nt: TGTGCCAGCATTCCCCGGGGACTAGCGGGGGGGTGGGATACGCAGTATTTT
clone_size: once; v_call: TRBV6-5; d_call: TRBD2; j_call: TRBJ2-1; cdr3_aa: CASTRGVLNEQFF; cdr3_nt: TGTGCCAGTACTCGGGGGGTCCTCAATGAGCAGTTCTTC
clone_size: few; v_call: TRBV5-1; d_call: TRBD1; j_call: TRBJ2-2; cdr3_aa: CASSLIGTENTGELFF; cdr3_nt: TGCGCCAGCAGCTTGATTGGGACAGAGAACACCGGGGAGCTGTTTTTT